This T cell receptor (beta chain) is from a study of blood T cell repertoires in COVID-19. Trimming pared 2 bases from V and 5 bases from J, leaving 13 bases between. This CDR3 comprises 15 residues. Germline CDR1 is MNHNS and CDR2 is SASEGT. As handled by the study authors: Estimated nucleated cell counts came from reference gene primer amplification. This table comes from immunoSEQ multiplex PCR, and its TCRdb copy is limited to in-frame clones, with some not included. The V and J calls and clone size were taken over from that table, and D and trimming were inferred from the DNA. Among approximately 460,000 clones listed, roughly 87% were seen once.

Sequenced material: peripheral blood. The receptor was derived from a young man with COVID-19, enrolled during active disease. V gene TRBV6-1 combines with J gene TRBJ1-5; D ambiguous. CDR3 region: CASSERGMFDQPQHF. The CDR3 region has the DNA TGTGCCAGCAGTGAAAGAGGAATGTTCGATCAGCCCCAGCATTTT.